The clone carrying this T cell receptor beta chain was recorded at least ten times. Its target is unknown. The sample belongs to a study of early T cells in non-severe SARS-CoV-2 infection. Study-wide results and limits: The study's VDJdb matching favored anti-spike CD8 responses and missed private and CD4 specificities.

MiXCR, applied by TCRdb to the 5' RACE reads, yields one record per CDR3 protein. The repertoire holds some 60,000 distinct CDR3 sequences, with roughly 10% as singletons. The receptor was isolated from an adult who was a healthcare worker with PCR-confirmed SARS-CoV-2 infection or an uninfected control (not recorded which). Sequenced: whole blood.

The CDR3 coding sequence is TGTGCCTGGAGTCTCCCGGGGGCCGTTAACTATGGCTACACCTTC. Encoded protein: CAWSLPGAVNYGYTF. The rearrangement uses TRBV30 and TRBJ1-2; weak D call: TRBD1 (6 bases). The CDR3 has 15 amino acids. Trimming cost V 2 bases and J 1 base, with 14 bases left between them. The germline gives CDR1 GTSNPN, CDR2 SVGIG (reference sequence).